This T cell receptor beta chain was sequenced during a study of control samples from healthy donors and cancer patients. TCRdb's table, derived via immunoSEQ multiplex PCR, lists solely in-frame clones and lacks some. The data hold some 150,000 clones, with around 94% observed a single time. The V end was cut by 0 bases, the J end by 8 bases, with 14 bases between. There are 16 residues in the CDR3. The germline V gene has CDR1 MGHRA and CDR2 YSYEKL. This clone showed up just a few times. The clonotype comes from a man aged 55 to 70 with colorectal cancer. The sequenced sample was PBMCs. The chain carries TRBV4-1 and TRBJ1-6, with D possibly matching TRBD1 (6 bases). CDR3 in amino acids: CASSQDRSQGYSPLHF. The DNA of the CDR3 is TGCGCCAGCAGCCAAGATCGCTCACAGGGTTATTCACCCCTCCACTTT.